The source of this T cell receptor (beta chain) is a study of siplizumab effects on memory and regulatory T cells. Study-wide results and limits: Siplizumab gave mappable alloreactive CD4+ clones an average Treg-derived fraction of about 64%, against roughly 30% in controls. About 75-96% of proliferating CD4+ or CD8+ clones had no assignable naive or memory phenotype. There appeared to be greater diversity in naive T cells than in memory cells, and naive T cells seemed major contributors to the alloresponse.

Some 98,000 TCR templates underwent assay in every sample. The table came from immunoSEQ multiplex PCR; TCRdb's copy has only in-frame clones and leaves some out. The table records about 40,000 clones, more than 80% of them present only once. In the case of this clone: As yet, its antigen is unknown.

The TCR originated in a human donor in good health. The sequencing input was naive CD4+ T cells sorted from blood.

CDR3 bases: TGTGCCAGCAGACCGACGGATTATAGCAATCAGCCCCAGCATTTT. Translated: CASRPTDYSNQPQHF. The V gene is TRBV2, the J gene TRBJ1-5; no clear D. With 6 bases removed from V and 0 bases from J, the gap between germline ends came to 12 bases. CDR1 SNHLY and CDR2 FYNNEI come from the germline V gene. This CDR3 comprises 15 residues.